This passage covers 10 T cell receptor beta chains from one sample sequenced in a study of cytomegalovirus exposure and HLA in healthy donors. Profiled with immunoSEQ multiplex PCR; TCRdb holds only in-frame clones, not every one. The sample lists roughly 80,000 clones; around 92% were seen once. The source material was PBMCs. The receptors originated from a man aged 18 to 30 in good health and CMV-seronegative.

This chain joins TRBV5-5 and TRBJ2-2; TRBD1 might be the D (6 bases). Germline CDR1 SGHKS, CDR2 YYEKEE (reference sequence). V lost 1 base and J 0 bases, leaving 10 bases between the germline ends. This CDR3 spans 16 amino acids. In DNA, the CDR3 is TGTGCCAGCAGCTTGTGGGGACACGCGAACACCGGGGAGCTGTTTTTT. Translating it yields CASSLWGHANTGELFF.

This clone was found a few times. The rearrangement links TRBV27 to TRBJ1-4; 9 bases map to TRBD1. The CDR3 is made up of 18 amino acids. V shed 5 bases, J shed 0 bases, and the junction held 10 bases outside the gene matches. Germline CDR1 and CDR2: MNHEY and SMNVEV (reference sequence). The CDR3 spells CASSDGTGLLTTNEKLFF. CDR3 in DNA: TGTGCCAGCAGTGACGGGACAGGGCTTCTTACAACTAATGAAAAACTGTTTTTT.

This rearrangement joins TRBV6-1 to TRBJ1-5; D is perhaps TRBD1 (6 bases). The V and J ends lost 4 bases and 6 bases respectively, with 19 bases between them. The CDR3 is made up of 16 amino acids. CDR1 and CDR2 (germline): MNHNS, SASEGT. This CDR3 is CASSGPGTGLLQPQHF. CDR3 DNA sequence: TGTGCCAGCAGTGGCCCCGGAACAGGGTTACTTCAGCCCCAGCATTTT.

The chain employs TRBV29-1 and TRBJ2-1, with TRBD1 identical over 7 bases. This CDR3 has 14 amino acids. Trimming cost V 7 bases and J 0 bases; bases outside gene matches: 6. Germline V gene data show CDR1 as SQVTM and CDR2 as ANQGSEA. CDR3 nucleotides: TGCAGCGCCTCAGGGGGAAGCTCCTACAATGAGCAGTTCTTC. Translation: CSASGGSSYNEQFF.

The chain couples TRBV5-1 to TRBJ2-1; D is possibly TRBD2 (6 bases). Germline loops: CDR1 SGHRS, CDR2 YFSETQ. V dropped 0 bases and J dropped 0 bases, with 13 bases sitting between them. This CDR3 region has 17 residues. The DNA for the CDR3 is TGCGCCAGCAGCTTGGTAGCGGTTGCCCACTCCTACAATGAGCAGTTCTTC. As protein: CASSLVAVAHSYNEQFF.

The rearrangement uses TRBV25-1 and TRBJ2-2, with TRBD1 matching over 7 bases. Trimming took 8 bases from V and 0 from J; bases not matched to a gene: 12. The CDR3 covers 17 residues. In germline, CDR1 is MGHDK, CDR2 SYGVNS. The CDR3 DNA sequence: TGTGCCAGCGAAATGAGGGGGCCGTATTCGAACACCGGGGAGCTGTTTTTT. The encoded protein is CASEMRGPYSNTGELFF.

The chain joins TRBV6-6 to TRBJ2-3; 9 bases are a match to TRBD2. Germline CDR1 and CDR2: MNHNY and SVGAGI (reference sequence). This CDR3 comprises 14 residues. The trim removed 4 bases at V and 3 bases at J, leaving 2 bases unmatched. In nucleotides, the CDR3 is TGTGCCAGCAGTTCGGCGGGAGGGACAGATACGCAGTATTTT. Translated: CASSSAGGTDTQYF.

The chain uses TRBV15 and TRBJ1-1, with 10 bases lining up with TRBD1. The CDR3 has 15 residues. Trimming took 0 bases from V and 9 from J; bases not matched to a gene: 7. Germline CDR1 LNHNV, CDR2 YYDKDF (reference sequence). The CDR3, as DNA: TGTGCCACCAGCAGAGACCCGGGACAGGGGTCAAAAGCTTTCTTT. Translating gives CATSRDPGQGSKAFF. The full variable domain, in which reference TRBV15 and TRBJ1-1 provide the parts outside the CDR3, is DAMVIQNPRYQVTQFGKPVTLSCSQTLNHNVMYWYQQKSSQAPKLLFHYYDKDFNNEADTPDNFQSRRPNTSFCFLDIRSPGLGDTAMYLCATSRDPGQGSKAFFGQGTRLTVV.

The chain joins TRBV18 to TRBJ2-5; 9 bases align to TRBD1. The CDR3 covers 14 residues. CDR1 is KGHSH, CDR2 LQKENI, per germline. The ends lost 3 bases at V and 5 bases at J; junction bases unmatched: 4. The DNA for the CDR3 is TGTGCCAGCTCACCTACAGGGGGCGCGGAGACCCAGTACTTC. As protein: CASSPTGGAETQYF.

The chain employs TRBV7-8 and TRBJ1-5; the D gene is possibly TRBD1 (5 bases). Deletions cut 1 base from V and 1 base from J, with 17 bases between. The germline V gene has CDR1 SGHVS and CDR2 FQNEAQ. This CDR3 is built from 18 residues. This CDR3 is CASSLEGAGRRSNQPQHF. In nucleotides, the CDR3 is TGTGCCAGCAGCTTAGAAGGCGCGGGGCGACGGAGCAATCAGCCCCAGCATTTT.